This record concerns one T cell receptor (beta chain) sequence. Its target is unknown. This sample was included in a study of T cell responses to AZD1222 COVID-19 vaccine. The assay was immunoSEQ multiplex PCR, and TCRdb's table has in-frame clones only and misses some. The table includes some 50,000 clones, over 75% detected once. The CDR3 is 14 amino acids. The V end lost 3 bases, the J end lost 0 bases, and 7 bases lay between the germline ends. Per germline, CDR1 LNHNV and CDR2 YYDKDF (reference sequence). Study-level findings and limits: Possibly, clonal diversity was underestimated; donors were largely white British and included more females. Unmutated regions of variants are reportedly targeted by nearly half of spike-specific TCRs. Sampling that yielded the repertoires occurred only after the peak T cell response.

Doses given second, at about 4 or about 12 weeks, were pooled. The chain joins TRBV15 to TRBJ2-3; D is perhaps TRBD1 (5 bases). This clonotype was obtained from an adult who received the AZD1222 COVID-19 vaccine. Sample: peripheral blood, taken 28 days after the second AZD1222 dose. The CDR3, as DNA: TGTGCCACCAGCAGGACAGCAAGCACAGATACGCAGTATTTT. This gives the protein CATSRTASTDTQYF.